The T cell receptor beta chain under discussion was sequenced for a study of CD8 T cells in ankylosing spondylitis. General study points: A CD8+ phenotype characterized the disease-linked clones, which were relatively rare in peripheral blood.

Many counts were recorded for this clonotype. Its antigen is unknown. Molecular-barcoded quantitative 5'-RACE produced these TCR beta libraries. TCRdb re-called the 5' RACE reads with MiXCR, one entry per CDR3 protein. The sample lists 150,000 or so distinct CDR3 sequences; 15% to 20% were seen once. The ends were cut back, 1 base at V and 3 bases at J, with 10 bases in the middle. CDR1 and CDR2 (germline): DFQATT, SNEGSKA (reference sequence). The CDR3 contains 14 residues. Sequences were obtained from blood, either unsorted or a sorted T cell fraction (not recorded which). This sequence was found in a male donor with ankylosing spondylitis or in good health (not recorded which). The J gene is TRBJ2-1, the V gene TRBV20-1; possibly TRBD2 for D (5 bases). In nucleotides, the CDR3 is TGCAGTGCTAGAGCTAGCTCAGACTACAATGAGCAGTTCTTC. This codes for CSARASSDYNEQFF.